What follows describes a single T cell receptor (beta chain). Two negative PCRs, clearance, or symptom resolution were required of recovered Cohort 3 donors. The data derive from a study of blood T cell repertoires in COVID-19. Methods used by the authors: Amplifying reference gene primers gave estimates of nucleated cell counts. Some clones are missing from TCRdb's copy, which holds only in-frame ones; the method was immunoSEQ multiplex PCR. V and J calls and clone size come straight from that table; D and trimming were deduced from the DNA. The sample lists more than 300,000 clones, approximately 90% occurring once. The germline V gene has CDR1 GTSNPN and CDR2 SVGIG (reference sequence). The V gene lost 2 bases and the J gene lost 0 bases, with 14 bases spanning the gap. CDR3 length equals 15 residues.

The clonotype was recovered from a woman younger than 30 who had recovered from COVID-19. Sequenced: PBMCs or T cells enriched from blood (not recorded which). V usage is TRBV30 and J usage is TRBJ2-7; D is perhaps TRBD1 (6 bases). DNA for the CDR3: TGTGCCTGGAGTATCCCGACAGGCACCTCCTACGAGCAGTACTTC. It codes for CAWSIPTGTSYEQYF.